The 11 T cell receptor beta chains below were found in one sample sequenced in a study of T cell responses to AZD1222 COVID-19 vaccine. Profiling relied on immunoSEQ multiplex PCR, and the TCRdb table lists in-frame clones only, not all of them. The sample has about 150,000 clones, about 90% seen once. The sequencing here drew on peripheral blood, taken 28 days after the second AZD1222 dose. The receptors come from an adult who received the AZD1222 COVID-19 vaccine.

The V and J genes are TRBV10-3 and TRBJ2-5; 9 positions agree with TRBD2. V shed 6 bases and J 0 bases; nucleotides not matched to a gene: 5. CDR3 length: 15 amino acids. Germline CDR1 and CDR2: ENHRY and SYGVKD. CDR3 nucleotides: TGTGCCATCAGGAGGTCTAGCGGGGACCAAGAGACCCAGTACTTC. It is translated as CAIRRSSGDQETQYF.

The CDR3 reads CATSEIGRNGYTF. The CDR3 DNA reads TGTGCCACCAGTGAGATAGGGAGGAATGGCTACACCTTC. J is TRBJ1-2 and V is TRBV24-1; D gene uncertain. Germline lookup yields CDR1 KGHDR and CDR2 SFDVKD. V gave up 4 bases and J gave up 6 bases, with 11 bases separating them. The CDR3 spans 13 residues.

The chain links TRBV21-1 to TRBJ2-7. TRBV21-1 is deemed a pseudogene. This CDR3 is 13 amino acids long. CDR3 nucleotide sequence: TGTGCCAGCAGCAGCCAAAACCCCTACGAGCAGTACTTC. Its protein product is CASSSQNPYEQYF.

This clone was picked up one time. The CDR3 DNA reads as TGCGCCAGTCCACCGGGACAGGGGGTAATAGGCGGTCCGGGGGGAGATGGCTACACCTTC. This translates into CASPPGQGVIGGPGGDGYTF. This chain links TRBV10-1 with TRBJ1-2, with 11 positions matching TRBD1. Trimming cost V 9 bases and J 6 bases; bases outside gene matches: 27. This CDR3 is built from 20 residues. Germline assignment: CDR1 WNHNN and CDR2 SYGVQD (reference sequence).

The chain joins TRBV24-1 to TRBJ2-7; D may be TRBD1 (5 bases). Germline CDR1 KGHDR, CDR2 SFDVKD. The length of the CDR3 is 13 residues. V lost 5 bases and J lost 3, with 10 bases in between. The CDR3 is CATSAGDSYEQYF. CDR3 in DNA: TGTGCCACCAGTGCAGGCGACAGCTACGAGCAGTACTTC.

This chain connects TRBV4-1 to TRBJ2-6, with TRBD1 as a possible D gene (7 bases). V lost 1 base and J lost 4, with 14 bases in between. There are 17 residues in the CDR3. Germline CDR1 is MGHRA and CDR2 is YSYEKL. The CDR3 here is CASSQAEGAGGANVLTF. The CDR3 DNA follows: TGCGCCAGCAGCCAAGCTGAGGGGGCGGGAGGGGCCAACGTCCTGACTTTC.

In its sample, this clone was seen once. The V and J genes are TRBV28 and TRBJ1-3, with D perhaps matching TRBD1 (6 bases). The CDR3 spans 15 residues. V dropped 4 bases and J dropped 7 bases, with 17 bases sitting between them. Germline values: CDR1 MDHEN, CDR2 SYDVKM. The CDR3 nucleotides are TGTGCCAGCAGTTCGGGACAAAGAGTAGGGAACACCATATATTTT. This translates into CASSSGQRVGNTIYF.

The chain joins TRBV6-4 to TRBJ1-1, with 9 bases identical to TRBD1. Unmatched junction bases numbered 10, after V lost 8 bases and J lost 6 bases. Per the germline V gene, CDR1 is MRHNA and CDR2 is SNTAGT. This CDR3 spans 14 amino acids. Written as DNA, the CDR3 is TGTGCCAGCCGGGTCACAGGGGGCGCCGCTGAAGCTTTCTTT. It translates to CASRVTGGAAEAFF.

The chain employs TRBV15 and TRBJ1-6, with D unclear. Germline assignment: CDR1 LNHNV and CDR2 YYDKDF (reference sequence). The CDR3 is 15 amino acids. V was cut by 0 bases and J by 8 bases, with 11 bases left in between. Written as DNA, the CDR3 is TGTGCCACCAGCAGAGATCGAGTTCCCGATTCACCCCTCCACTTT. Protein: CATSRDRVPDSPLHF. Full variable domain (outside the CDR3, taken from reference TRBV15 and TRBJ1-6): DAMVIQNPRYQVTQFGKPVTLSCSQTLNHNVMYWYQQKSSQAPKLLFHYYDKDFNNEADTPDNFQSRRPNTSFCFLDIRSPGLGDTAMYLCATSRDRVPDSPLHFGNGTRLTVT.

CDR3 protein: CAWRADSQAFF. CDR3 in DNA: TGTGCCTGGAGGGCGGACAGCCAAGCTTTCTTT. The V gene is TRBV30, the J gene TRBJ1-1, with a possible D match to TRBD1 (6 bases). Per the germline V gene, CDR1 is GTSNPN and CDR2 is SVGIG (reference sequence). V shed 3 bases and J shed 9 bases, with 11 bases lying between them. The CDR3 runs 11 residues.

The rearrangement joins TRBV20-1 to TRBJ2-7; D unclear. V was pared by 5 bases and J by 2 bases, with 7 bases between. This CDR3 region has 11 residues. CDR1 and CDR2 (germline): DFQATT, SNEGSKA (reference sequence). This chain's CDR3 is CSAPATYEQYF. CDR3 nucleotides: TGCAGTGCTCCTGCCACCTACGAGCAGTACTTC.